The present T cell receptor (beta chain) was sequenced within a study of cytomegalovirus exposure and HLA in healthy donors. In the study overall: The same platform was used for the 110 or so validation repertoires as for the approximately 720 first-cohort repertoires, as reported in a later analysis.

As concerns this clone: What it binds is not known.

Whole-study results and caveats: Confirmation was obtained in vitro that a few CMV-associated chains are specific for CMV antigens. Some TCR beta chains (about 170 of them) were listed as cytomegalovirus-associated. The tendency of first-cohort TCR clusters to co-occur in the roughly 120 validation repertoires was the finding of a later analysis.

Trimming removed 5 bases at V and 1 base at J, with 12 bases between. The CDR3 loop spans 15 amino acids. CDR1 and CDR2 from the germline V gene are MGHDK and SYGVNS. Sequencing used immunoSEQ multiplex PCR; TCRdb keeps in-frame clones, though not all of them. Found here are around 300,000 clones, around nine tenths of them singletons; the top ten hold about 0.86%. The sample was PBMCs. The chain employs TRBV25-1 and TRBJ1-3; possibly TRBD1 for D (6 bases). The sequence came from a woman in her late teens or twenties in good health and CMV-seronegative. The CDR3 sequence is CASSRRQESGNTIYF. DNA of the CDR3: TGTGCCAGCAGTAGAAGACAGGAATCTGGAAACACCATATATTTT.